This T cell receptor beta chain was sequenced for a study of blood T cell repertoires in COVID-19. Unmatched junction bases numbered 12, after V lost 5 bases and J lost 2 bases. CDR3 length: 17 amino acids. Per the germline V gene, CDR1 is MNHEY and CDR2 is SMNVEV (reference sequence). The method was immunoSEQ multiplex PCR; TCRdb's version includes in-frame clones alone and lacks a portion of them. The sample carries roughly 230,000 clones, roughly 84% recorded once. The clonotype comes from a middle-aged man with acute or convalescent COVID-19. The J gene is TRBJ1-2, the V gene TRBV27, with TRBD1 matching 9 bases. Sequenced input: peripheral blood. The CDR3 DNA is TGTGCCAGCAGTCAAACGCCGGGACAGGGATTCAACTATGGCTACACCTTC. Translating gives CASSQTPGQGFNYGYTF.